Below, 13 T cell receptor beta chains from the same sample are listed, as sequenced in a study of CD8 T cells in ankylosing spondylitis. Study outcomes and limitations: Ankylosing spondylitis blood seemed to carry a telltale TCR beta motif made of about 8 highly homologous variants.

TCRdb reanalysed the 5' RACE reads using MiXCR and keeps one entry per CDR3 protein. Here the sample spans roughly 440,000 distinct CDR3 sequences, about 15% being singletons. Their specific antigens are unknown. Sequencing input: blood, either unsorted or a sorted T cell fraction (not recorded which). The receptors come from a male donor with ankylosing spondylitis.

There are a few counts of this clonotype. The V call is TRBV6-1, the J call TRBJ1-2; D gene unclear. CDR3 length equals 15 residues. CDR1 is MNHNS and CDR2 is SASEGT in the germline V gene. The V end was cut by 0 bases, the J end by 4 bases, with 12 bases between. In nucleotides, the CDR3 is TGTGCCAGCAGTGAAGCGCTTCCGGGAGTCTATGGCTACACCTTC. Protein: CASSEALPGVYGYTF.

This clonotype has just a few counts. The genes are TRBV6-2 or TRBV6-3 and TRBJ2-1; D is unresolved. Between the trimmed V and J ends, which lost 2 bases and 9 bases, there was a span of 20 bases. CDR3 size: 16 residues. Germline CDR1 and CDR2: MNHEY and SVGEGT. In DNA form, the CDR3 reads TGTGCCAGCAGTTACGTCCCCACCGAGCCTTGGGGTGAGCAGTTCTTC. It yields the protein CASSYVPTEPWGEQFF.

The gene calls are TRBV7-9 and TRBJ1-2, with D hard to call. The CDR3 sequence is 15 residues long. Deletions cut 1 base from V and 4 bases from J, with 13 bases between. Germline lookup yields CDR1 SEHNR and CDR2 FQNEAQ (reference sequence). Here the CDR3 DNA reads TGTGCCAGCAGCTTAGGTCAGTTCCAGTCCTATGGCTACACCTTC. It encodes CASSLGQFQSYGYTF.

The genes are TRBV2 and TRBJ1-6; D remains unclear. The CDR3 loop spans 14 amino acids. The V and J ends lost 2 bases and 6 bases respectively, with 8 bases between them. CDR1 is SNHLY, CDR2 FYNNEI, per germline. The CDR3 loop is CASSEWAVNSPLHF. DNA for the CDR3: TGTGCCAGCAGTGAATGGGCAGTTAATTCACCCCTCCACTTT.

There are a few counts of this clonotype. The rearrangement uses TRBV29-1 and TRBJ1-4; D is unresolved. The CDR3 is 12 residues long. Germline-derived CDR1 and CDR2 are SQVTM and ANQGSEA. V lost 4 bases to trimming and J lost 7 bases, with 10 bases between them. The CDR3 sequence is CSVALMGEKLFF. CDR3 coding DNA: TGCAGCGTTGCCTTAATGGGTGAAAAACTGTTTTTT.

The rearrangement joins TRBV18 to TRBJ2-7; tentatively, D is TRBD1 (6 bases). The CDR3 runs to 15 residues. Germline-derived CDR1 and CDR2 are KGHSH and LQKENI. V lost 6 bases and J 3 bases, leaving 18 bases between the germline ends. CDR3 loop: CASSRTGHTDYEQYF. CDR3 nucleotides: TGTGCCAGCTCCCGAACAGGGCATACGGACTACGAGCAGTACTTC.

This clonotype came up a few times. The rearrangement uses TRBV6-2 or TRBV6-3 and TRBJ1-1; D is unclear. This CDR3 spans 11 amino acids. V was cut by 8 bases and J by 6 bases, with 10 bases left in between. Germline V gene sequence: CDR1 MNHEY, CDR2 SVGEGT. The CDR3 bases are TGTGCCAGCGGCTCAAGGGCTGAAGCTTTCTTT. Its translation: CASGSRAEAFF.

This clonotype has at least ten counts. The rearrangement joins TRBV12-3 or TRBV12-4 to TRBJ1-4; 7 positions agree with TRBD1. The length of the CDR3 is 15 residues. Unmatched junction bases numbered 6, after V lost 5 bases and J lost 3 bases. The CDR3 region has the DNA TGTGCCAGCAGTCCACAACAGGGGCCTAATGAAAAACTGTTTTTT. Amino acids: CASSPQQGPNEKLFF.

This clonotype turned up a few times. This chain joins TRBV25-1 and TRBJ2-5; 7 bases match TRBD2. This CDR3 region has 16 residues. From germline, CDR1 is MGHDK and CDR2 SYGVNS. Trimming cost V 2 bases and J 5 bases; bases outside gene matches: 11. This CDR3 reads CASSEPLAGVRETQYF. CDR3 DNA sequence: TGTGCCAGCAGTGAACCCTTGGCGGGAGTAAGGGAGACCCAGTACTTC.

In its sample, this clonotype was seen a few times. This chain joins TRBV20-1 and TRBJ2-3; 13 bases align to TRBD2. CDR3 length equals 17 residues. Germline assignment: CDR1 DFQATT and CDR2 SNEGSKA (reference sequence). Trimming took 5 bases from V and 2 from J; bases not matched to a gene: 10. The chain's CDR3 is CSAETSGGAKPTDTQYF. CDR3 in DNA: TGCAGTGCTGAAACTAGCGGGGGGGCAAAGCCCACAGATACGCAGTATTTT.

Many counts were recorded for this clonotype. The chain employs TRBV3-1 and TRBJ2-3; 8 nucleotides align to TRBD2. V dropped 4 bases and J dropped 3; count of bases not matched to a gene: 9. The CDR3 is 16 residues long. Germline CDR1 LGHDT, CDR2 YNNKEL (reference sequence). As DNA, the CDR3 is TGTGCCAGCAGCCCGAGAGCGGGAGTGAGTACAGATACGCAGTATTTT. Translation: CASSPRAGVSTDTQYF.

This clonotype was recorded a few times. CDR3 DNA sequence: TGTGCCAGCAGTGATATGACTAGCCCGACTACTCCGATAAACACCGGGGAGCTGTTTTTT. It yields the protein CASSDMTSPTTPINTGELFF. The V call is TRBV25-1, the J call TRBJ2-2; 7 nucleotides match TRBD2. CDR3 length equals 20 residues. Germline assignment: CDR1 MGHDK and CDR2 SYGVNS. V was pared by 3 bases and J by 2 bases, with 18 bases of the junction left unmatched.

This clonotype appeared a few times. CDR3 region: CATSRQGENTEAFF. CDR3 DNA sequence: TGTGCCACCAGTCGACAGGGAGAGAACACTGAAGCTTTCTTT. This sequence joins TRBV24-1 and TRBJ1-1; 7 nucleotides align to TRBD1. The CDR3 is 14 amino acids. Trimming took 6 bases from V and 1 from J; bases not matched to a gene: 4. Germline CDR1 KGHDR, CDR2 SFDVKD.